The 14 T cell receptor beta chains in this list originate from one sample, sequenced in a study of patients and donors after allogeneic stem cell transplantation. TCRdb reprocessed the RT-PCR reads with MiXCR, giving one entry per CDR3 protein. Here the sample spans roughly 880,000 distinct CDR3 sequences, about a sixth being singletons. The sequencing input was blood, either unsorted or a sorted T cell fraction (not recorded which). These receptors were taken from a human donor who was either an allogeneic HSCT recipient or a stem cell or donor lymphocyte infusion donor (not recorded which). It is not recorded whose cells these are; they may come from a transplant donor.

The chain uses TRBV5-1 and TRBJ2-5; 9 nucleotides agree with TRBD1. With V trimmed by 0 bases and J by 4 bases, 4 bases remained unmatched. The CDR3 sequence is 15 residues long. Germline V lookup: CDR1 SGHRS, CDR2 YFSETQ. This chain's CDR3 is CASSLDRGRLETQYF. The CDR3 DNA reads TGCGCCAGCAGCTTGGACAGGGGGCGGTTAGAGACCCAGTACTTC. The full variable domain, in which reference TRBV5-1 and TRBJ2-5 provide the parts outside the CDR3, is KAGVTQTPRYLIKTRGQQVTLSCSPISGHRSVSWYQQTPGQGLQFLFEYFSETQRNKGNFPGRFSGRQFSNSRSEMNVSTLELGDSALYLCASSLDRGRLETQYFGPGTRLLVL.

V and J are TRBV6-1 and TRBJ1-5, with 9 bases that match TRBD1. Germline V CDR1 and CDR2: MNHNS, SASEGT. The CDR3 spans 15 residues. V lost 4 bases to trimming and J lost 2 bases; unmatched junction nucleotides: 3. CDR3 sequence: CASSARQGGNQPQHF. DNA for the CDR3: TGTGCCAGCAGTGCTCGACAGGGGGGCAATCAGCCCCAGCATTTT.

J is TRBJ2-7 and V is TRBV7-3; D tentatively reads TRBD1 or TRBD2 (5 bases each). The CDR3 runs to 14 residues. V lost 3 bases and J lost 2, with 11 bases in between. Germline V gene sequence: CDR1 SGHTA, CDR2 FQGTGA. Here the CDR3 reads CASSFGTPPYEQYF. DNA of the CDR3: TGTGCCAGCAGCTTTGGGACGCCCCCCTACGAGCAGTACTTC.

This clonotype was detected only a few times. The V gene is TRBV12-3 or TRBV12-4, the J gene TRBJ2-7, with 9 positions matching TRBD2. The V gene end was trimmed by 7 bases and the J gene end by 5 bases; junction bases not matched to a gene: 15. The CDR3 has 16 residues. The CDR3 DNA reads TGTGCCAGCATTCAGTCGGCTAGCGGGACCGCCAACGAGCAGTACTTC. Translated, it gives CASIQSASGTANEQYF.

V usage is TRBV27 and J usage is TRBJ2-1; possible D gene TRBD1, 5 bases. The CDR3 has 15 amino acids. CDR1 and CDR2 (germline): MNHEY, SMNVEV (reference sequence). Trimming took 2 bases from V and 8 from J, leaving 16 bases between them. The CDR3 sequence is CASSLQGRFFDEQFF. Here the CDR3 DNA reads TGTGCCAGCAGTTTACAGGGTCGGTTTTTCGATGAGCAGTTCTTC.

This chain links TRBV5-1 with TRBJ2-1, with 9 bases aligning to TRBD2. With V trimmed by 2 bases and J by 6 bases, 12 bases remained unmatched. The V gene's germline CDR1 is SGHRS and CDR2 YFSETQ. The CDR3 length is 17 residues. CDR3 sequence: CASSLWAGGPGINEQFF. Written as DNA, the CDR3 is TGCGCCAGCAGCTTATGGGCGGGAGGGCCGGGGATCAATGAGCAGTTCTTC.

This clonotype was seen a handful of times. V and J are TRBV9 and TRBJ2-1; 12 bases agree with TRBD2. Germline CDR1 reads SGDLS; CDR2 reads YYNGEE. The CDR3 has 15 amino acids. Trimming cost V 1 base and J 15 bases; bases outside gene matches: 11. The CDR3 region is CASSVRPGLAGFPFF. The CDR3 DNA is TGTGCCAGCAGCGTACGGCCCGGACTAGCGGGATTTCCGTTCTTC. Together with reference TRBV9 and TRBJ2-1, the CDR3 gives the full variable domain: DSGVTQTPKHLITATGQRVTLRCSPRSGDLSVYWYQQSLDQGLQFLIQYYNGEERAKGNILERFSAQQFPDLHSELNLSSLELGDSALYFCASSVRPGLAGFPFFGPGTRLTVL.

V usage is TRBV28 and J usage is TRBJ1-4; no definite D call. V was pared by 10 bases and J by 0 bases, with 9 bases between. The CDR3 extends over 13 amino acids. Germline V lookup: CDR1 MDHEN, CDR2 SYDVKM. CDR3 nucleotides: TGTGCCAACCAGGCAGCAACTAATGAAAAACTGTTTTTT. Amino acid sequence: CANQAATNEKLFF. The full variable domain, in which reference TRBV28 and TRBJ1-4 provide the parts outside the CDR3, is DVKVTQSSRYLVKRTGEKVFLECVQDMDHENMFWYRQDPGLGLRLIYFSYDVKMKEKGDIPEGYSVSREKKERFSLILESASTNQTSMYLCANQAATNEKLFFGSGTQLSVL.

The rearrangement uses TRBV12-3 or TRBV12-4 and TRBJ2-1; 9 bases fit TRBD2. V lost 6 bases and J lost 0; bases outside the gene matches: 6. The CDR3 sequence is 16 residues long. CDR3 loop: CASSRRSGSSYNEQFF. The CDR3 bases are TGTGCCAGCAGCCGGCGTAGCGGGAGCTCCTACAATGAGCAGTTCTTC.

Only a few counts were recorded for this clonotype. The chain combines TRBV9 with TRBJ2-3; 11 bases match TRBD1. The germline V gene encodes CDR1 SGDLS and CDR2 YYNGEE. The CDR3 runs 16 residues. V dropped 4 bases and J dropped 4; count of bases not matched to a gene: 8. In DNA form, the CDR3 reads TGTGCCAGCAGCTCCGGGACAGGGGGAGATGCAGATACGCAGTATTTT. Its translation is CASSSGTGGDADTQYF.

J is TRBJ1-3 and V is TRBV11-2, with D perhaps matching TRBD1 (6 bases). This CDR3 is 14 amino acids long. The V and J ends lost 1 base and 3 bases respectively, with 7 bases between them. Germline lookup yields CDR1 SGHAT and CDR2 FQNNGV. Written as DNA, the CDR3 is TGTGCCAGCAGCTTAGCACAGGGTGGAAACACCATATATTTT. Protein: CASSLAQGGNTIYF. Based on the CDR3 plus reference TRBV11-2 and TRBJ1-3, the full variable domain is EAGVAQSPRYKIIEKRQSVAFWCNPISGHATLYWYQQILGQGPKLLIQFQNNGVVDDSQLPKDRFSAERLKGVDSTLKIQPAKLEDSAVYLCASSLAQGGNTIYFGEGSWLTVV.

The chain joins TRBV11-2 to TRBJ2-1, with D possibly being TRBD2 (5 bases). V was pared by 4 bases and J by 3 bases, with 10 bases between. This CDR3 is built from 14 residues. Germline V gene lookup returns CDR1 SGHAT and CDR2 FQNNGV. CDR3 amino acids: CASSSNRDYNEQFF. CDR3 nucleotide sequence: TGTGCCAGCAGCTCGAACCGGGACTACAATGAGCAGTTCTTC.

CDR3 protein: CASSLPQFSYEQYF. CDR3 sequence (DNA): TGTGCCAGCAGTTTACCACAGTTTAGCTACGAGCAGTACTTC. The rearrangement links TRBV12-3 or TRBV12-4 to TRBJ2-7, with D hard to call. This CDR3 contains 14 residues. V gave up 2 bases and J gave up 3 bases, with 11 bases separating them.

In this sample, this clonotype turned up a few times. The V gene is TRBV6-5, the J gene TRBJ1-1; D uncertain. The V and J ends lost 3 bases and 1 base respectively, with 18 bases between them. The germline V gene encodes CDR1 MNHEY and CDR2 SVGAGI. The CDR3 runs to 17 residues. Written as DNA, the CDR3 is TGTGCCAGCAGTTATGTGATTAAGGGCAGGAGGAACACTGAAGCTTTCTTT. Translated, it gives CASSYVIKGRRNTEAFF.